Below, 12 T cell receptor beta chains from the same sample are listed, as sequenced in a study of shared clonotypes between healthy human individuals. Generated by immunoSEQ multiplex PCR, the TCRdb table keeps only in-frame clones and is missing some. The sample has a few million clones; more than 85% are singletons. The sequenced sample consisted of naive CD4+ T cells from PBMCs. Subset reported: CD45RA+ positively selected. These receptors were obtained from a man aged 18 to 30 in good health. Some clones in this sample may be carry-over from other donors' samples.

V gene TRBV15 combines with J gene TRBJ2-7; the match to TRBD1 covers 8 bases. The germline gives CDR1 LNHNV, CDR2 YYDKDF (reference sequence). With V trimmed by 5 bases and J by 0 bases, 12 bases remained unmatched. The CDR3 sequence is 17 residues long. For the CDR3, the DNA is TGTGCCACCAGCCGATCGACGGGACAGGTGGGCTCCTACGAGCAGTACTTC. Protein product: CATSRSTGQVGSYEQYF.

The chain joins TRBV11-2 to TRBJ2-1; D is unresolved. This CDR3 is 11 amino acids long. Germline CDR1 reads SGHAT; CDR2 reads FQNNGV. Trimming pared 7 bases from V and 10 bases from J, leaving 11 bases between. This chain's CDR3 is CASTHSGEQFF. Here the CDR3 DNA reads TGTGCCAGCACCCACTCCGGGGAGCAGTTCTTC.

This clone came up once. This chain uses TRBV11-2 with TRBJ2-7; 10 bases map to TRBD1. Trimming took 5 bases from V and 3 from J; bases not matched to a gene: 10. Germline values: CDR1 SGHAT, CDR2 FQNNGV. CDR3 length: 16 residues. CDR3 residues: CASSTTGGAGNYEQYF. CDR3 nucleotide sequence: TGTGCCAGCAGCACGACAGGGGGCGCGGGAAACTACGAGCAGTACTTC.

V usage is TRBV6-5 and J usage is TRBJ1-1; D is unresolved. The V end lost 6 bases, the J end lost 4 bases, and 12 bases lay between the germline ends. Germline V gene lookup returns CDR1 MNHEY and CDR2 SVGAGI. This CDR3 spans 13 amino acids. In DNA form, the CDR3 reads TGTGCCAGCAGCCTCAGGAGTGGCACTGAAGCTTTCTTT. Encoded protein: CASSLRSGTEAFF.

The chain links TRBV2 to TRBJ1-5; D ambiguous. Germline V lookup: CDR1 SNHLY, CDR2 FYNNEI. CDR3 size: 15 residues. With 3 bases removed from V and 10 bases from J, the gap between germline ends came to 19 bases. CDR3 bases: TGTGCCAGCAGTGATAGCAGGCAGACGATCAGACCCCAGCATTTT. It yields the protein CASSDSRQTIRPQHF. The whole variable domain, remainder taken from reference TRBV2 and TRBJ1-5, is EPEVTQTPSHQVTQMGQEVILRCVPISNHLYFYWYRQILGQKVEFLVSFYNNEISEKSEIFDDQFSVERPDGSNFTLKIRSTKLEDSAMYFCASSDSRQTIRPQHFGDGTRLSIL.

V gene TRBV27 combines with J gene TRBJ2-5; no definite D call. Trimming cost V 5 bases and J 5 bases, with 12 bases left between them. Per germline, CDR1 MNHEY and CDR2 SMNVEV (reference sequence). This CDR3 is 13 amino acids long. The CDR3 region has the DNA TGTGCCAGCAGTCCCCCCGGATGGGAGACCCAGTACTTC. Encoded protein: CASSPPGWETQYF.

The chain has TRBV29-1 and TRBJ2-5; TRBD1 might be the D (6 bases). V was pared by 2 bases and J by 2 bases, with 12 bases between. This CDR3 has 14 residues. CDR1 is SQVTM and CDR2 is ANQGSEA in the germline V gene. CDR3 nucleotides: TGCAGCGTTGAATGGGGAGACAGGCAAGAGACCCAGTACTTC. This encodes CSVEWGDRQETQYF.

This clone is a singleton in its sample. This chain connects TRBV5-1 to TRBJ2-5; no reliable D call. Trimming removed 5 bases from V and 4 bases from J, with 12 bases in between. The CDR3 has 13 residues. CDR1 SGHRS and CDR2 YFSETQ come from the germline V gene. The CDR3, as DNA: TGCGCCAGCAGTCTTCTCGAGCGAGAGACCCAGTACTTC. This sequence encodes CASSLLERETQYF.

The chain couples TRBV5-1 to TRBJ1-2, with D maybe TRBD1 (5 bases). This CDR3 region has 14 residues. The germline gives CDR1 SGHRS, CDR2 YFSETQ. V was pared by 2 bases and J by 2 bases, with 10 bases between. The CDR3 DNA reads TGCGCCAGCAGCTTACAGGAGTCGAACTATGGCTACACCTTC. It is translated as CASSLQESNYGYTF.

The chain uses TRBV27 and TRBJ1-1; no definite D call. V was shortened by 6 bases and J by 0 bases, with 20 bases between the two germline ends. Germline loops: CDR1 MNHEY, CDR2 SMNVEV (reference sequence). This CDR3 is 17 amino acids long. The CDR3 DNA sequence: TGTGCCAGCAGCCCATTATATGGGGTTTGGCTGAACACTGAAGCTTTCTTT. Translation: CASSPLYGVWLNTEAFF.

V usage is TRBV11-1 and J usage is TRBJ2-1, with 15 bases identical to TRBD2. Unmatched junction bases numbered 14, after V lost 7 bases and J lost 7 bases. CDR1 SGHAT and CDR2 FQDESV come from the germline V gene (reference sequence). The CDR3 contains 18 residues. CDR3 DNA sequence: TGTGCCAGCACCTTTGAAGGGGCCGGACTAGCGGGAGGGAATGAGCAGTTCTTC. Its translation is CASTFEGAGLAGGNEQFF.

The rearrangement joins TRBV19 to TRBJ1-2, with D uncertain. The CDR3 totals 13 residues. In germline, CDR1 is LNHDA, CDR2 SQIVND (reference sequence). V was cut by 2 bases and J by 0 bases, with 4 bases left in between. The CDR3 coding sequence is TGTGCCAGTAGTATATTTACTAACTATGGCTACACCTTC. Translating it yields CASSIFTNYGYTF. The full variable domain, completed using reference TRBV19 and TRBJ1-2, is DGGITQSPKYLFRKEGQNVTLSCEQNLNHDAMYWYRQDPGQGLRLIYYSQIVNDFQKGDIAEGYSVSREKKESFPLTVTSAQKNPTAFYLCASSIFTNYGYTFGSGTRLTVV.